The 28 T cell receptor beta chains reported below all come from one sample, sequenced in a study of spatial heterogeneity in lung cancer (dated by TCRdb to about 2019). According to the study, the label for this sample's time point signals: sample taken at primary tumor resection. Whole RNA extracted from tumor and nontumor lung tissue, or from cryopreserved PBMC samples, was used for TCR sequencing without cell sorting. Libraries were constructed by 5' RACE. Sequencing used a NextSeq 500. Clones were called with MiXCR by TCRdb after fastp trimmed the public reads at Q25, and only in-frame beta chains were retained. Duplicate CDR3 protein sequences are folded into a single record with the most common DNA and genes. Counted in this sample were about 36,000 distinct CDR3 sequences; 5.2% of them appeared once. More than 25% of the sample goes to the ten largest clones. The specimen comprised PBMCs, sampled at surgery. These receptors were obtained from a female donor with early-stage non-small cell lung cancer.

The sample holds many counts of this clonotype. The V and J genes are TRBV5-1 and TRBJ2-5; D call uncertain. V lost 0 bases and J lost 6, with 15 bases in between. The CDR3 is 15 residues long. From germline, CDR1 is SGHRS and CDR2 YFSETQ. The CDR3 DNA is TGCGCCAGCAGCTTGGACGAAACGGCAGGACAGACCCAGTACTTC. This gives the protein CASSLDETAGQTQYF.

There are many counts of this clonotype. V usage is TRBV7-6 and J usage is TRBJ2-1; tentatively, D is TRBD1 or TRBD2 (7 bases each). Germline V gene sequence: CDR1 SGHVS, CDR2 FNYEAQ. The V end was cut by 5 bases, the J end by 5 bases, with 22 bases between. This CDR3 has 17 residues. The CDR3 here is CASSPSGGGNKDNEQFF. CDR3 nucleotides: TGTGCCAGCAGCCCTTCAGGGGGGGGAAACAAGGACAATGAGCAGTTCTTC.

This clonotype was seen repeatedly, ten times or more. The chain is built from TRBV29-1 and TRBJ2-1; D is possibly TRBD2 (6 bases). This CDR3 spans 13 amino acids. V was trimmed by 7 bases and J by 9 bases, leaving 19 bases between them. Germline V gene data show CDR1 as SQVTM and CDR2 as ANQGSEA. CDR3 protein: CSASLGSGSEQFF. For the CDR3, the DNA is TGCAGCGCCTCTCTGGGTAGCGGCAGTGAGCAGTTCTTC.

This clonotype was recorded at least ten times. The genes are TRBV2 and TRBJ2-1; unclear D gene. Germline V gives CDR1 SNHLY, CDR2 FYNNEI. V was trimmed by 6 bases and J by 6 bases, leaving 12 bases between them. The CDR3 consists of 13 residues. The CDR3 nucleotides read TGTGCCAGCAGGCGAGCGTTCATCAATGAGCAGTTCTTC. Translation gives CASRRAFINEQFF.

This clonotype has at least ten counts. This chain uses TRBV10-3 with TRBJ1-4; 8 bases line up with TRBD1. V dropped 5 bases and J dropped 5; count of bases not matched to a gene: 4. There are 14 residues in the CDR3. Germline CDR1 reads ENHRY; CDR2 reads SYGVKD. CDR3 amino acids: CAISKQGGNEKLFF. CDR3 nucleotides: TGTGCCATCAGTAAACAGGGGGGGAATGAAAAACTGTTTTTT.

Worth noting for this clonotype: This may be a read error, as it is one base from a much larger clone. The chain uses TRBV7-2 and TRBJ2-1, with TRBD2 as a possible D gene (6 bases). The length of the CDR3 is 16 residues. Per germline, CDR1 SGHTA and CDR2 FQGNSA. CDR3 DNA: TGTGCCAGCAGCTTAGGTGGCGGGATCTCCTACAATGAGCAGCTCTTC. The encoded protein is CASSLGGGISYNEQLF.

This clonotype was counted ten times or more. CDR3: CASSQSRGYGYTF. The CDR3 DNA sequence: TGTGCCAGCAGCCAAAGCAGGGGGTATGGCTACACCTTC. The chain recombines TRBV4-2 with TRBJ1-2, with 7 bases fitting TRBD1. The V gene end was trimmed by 2 bases and the J gene end by 5 bases; junction bases not matched to a gene: 2. This CDR3 comprises 13 residues. Germline CDR1 reads LGHNA; CDR2 reads YNFKEQ.

This clonotype was found many times. The J gene is TRBJ1-2, the V gene TRBV29-1, with D possibly being TRBD1 (6 bases). The CDR3 totals 13 residues. Trimming cost V 0 bases and J 2 bases, with 7 bases left between them. The germline V gene encodes CDR1 SQVTM and CDR2 ANQGSEA. CDR3 nucleotide sequence: TGCAGCGTTGAAGATCAGGGGAACTATGGCTACACCTTC. Protein product: CSVEDQGNYGYTF.

This clonotype has at least ten counts. The gene calls are TRBV7-8 and TRBJ1-4; D uncertain. CDR1 is SGHVS and CDR2 is FQNEAQ in the germline V gene. This CDR3 contains 13 residues. V shed 4 bases and J shed 4 bases, with 7 bases lying between them. Here the CDR3 DNA reads TGTGCCAGCAGCTACCAAAATAATGAAAAACTGTTTTTT. Its protein product is CASSYQNNEKLFF.

This clonotype was counted ten times or more. The CDR3 DNA is TGCAGTGCTAGAGCCGGAACCGGGACAGGGGTTACCAAAAACATTCAGTACTTC. Encoded protein: CSARAGTGTGVTKNIQYF. The chain carries TRBV20-1 and TRBJ2-4; TRBD1 agrees at 10 bases. V shed 1 base, J shed 2 bases, and the junction held 11 bases outside the gene matches. Germline V CDR1 and CDR2: DFQATT, SNEGSKA (reference sequence). The CDR3 length is 18 residues.

This clonotype was seen a few times. V and J are TRBV6-1 and TRBJ1-2; 7 bases match TRBD1. CDR3 length: 11 amino acids. Looked up from germline, CDR1 is MNHNS and CDR2 is SASEGT. V gave up 4 bases and J gave up 14 bases; unmatched junction bases: 7. The CDR3 reads CASSVWGDSTF. The CDR3 DNA follows: TGTGCCAGCAGTGTGTGGGGGGACAGTACCTTC.

The chain couples TRBV5-4 to TRBJ2-5; the D gene is possibly TRBD2 (6 bases). The length of the CDR3 is 14 residues. Germline V gene data show CDR1 as SGHNT and CDR2 as YYREEE (reference sequence). The V and J ends lost 2 bases and 3 bases respectively, with 11 bases between them. The CDR3 region is CASSLPGTEETQYF. For the CDR3, the DNA is TGTGCCAGCAGCTTACCCGGGACTGAAGAGACCCAGTACTTC.

The chain has TRBV7-9 and TRBJ2-4, with TRBD2 identical over 9 bases. The CDR3 covers 17 residues. The V gene end was trimmed by 4 bases and the J gene end by 3 bases; junction bases not matched to a gene: 10. Per the germline V gene, CDR1 is SEHNR and CDR2 is FQNEAQ (reference sequence). The CDR3 region has the DNA TGTGCCAGCAGCTCGGGAGTCCTAGCGGGGTACAAAAACATTCAGTACTTC. Translating gives CASSSGVLAGYKNIQYF. The complete variable domain, with remaining parts taken from reference TRBV7-9 and TRBJ2-4, reads DTGVSQNPRHKITKRGQNVTFRCDPISEHNRLYWYRQTLGQGPEFLTYFQNEAQLEKSRLLSDRFSAERPKGSFSTLEIQRTEQGDSAMYLCASSSGVLAGYKNIQYFGAGTRLSVL.

Many counts were recorded for this clonotype. The chain carries TRBV3-1 and TRBJ2-5; 8 nucleotides match TRBD2. Trimming removed 7 bases from V and 4 bases from J; junction bases left unmatched: 14. The CDR3 consists of 16 residues. The germline CDR1 and CDR2 sequences are LGHDT and YNNKEL (reference sequence). The CDR3 sequence: CASTTARGGKRETQYF. CDR3 bases: TGTGCCAGCACCACCGCACGGGGGGGCAAACGAGAGACCCAGTACTTC.

This clonotype was found many times. This rearrangement joins TRBV11-2 to TRBJ1-5, with a tentative D call TRBD1 (6 bases). The CDR3 runs 13 residues. Germline loops: CDR1 SGHAT, CDR2 FQNNGV. Deletions cut 2 bases from V and 9 bases from J, with 11 bases between. CDR3 amino acids: CASSLQGQGPQHF. CDR3 sequence (DNA): TGTGCCAGCAGCTTACAGGGACAAGGGCCCCAGCATTTT.

This clonotype was recorded many times. The CDR3 region is CASSLTGGENTEAFF. The CDR3 DNA is TGCGCCAGCAGCCTTACAGGTGGGGAGAACACTGAAGCTTTCTTT. The chain links TRBV5-1 to TRBJ1-1; TRBD1 is a possible D gene (5 bases). Trimming took 4 bases from V and 1 from J, leaving 14 bases between them. The CDR3 is made up of 15 amino acids. The germline V gene encodes CDR1 SGHRS and CDR2 YFSETQ.

In its sample, this clonotype was seen a few times. J is TRBJ2-2 and V is TRBV5-6, with TRBD2 matching over 10 bases. CDR3 size: 16 residues. V gave up 0 bases and J gave up 6 bases; unmatched junction bases: 5. Germline lookup yields CDR1 SGHDT and CDR2 YYEEEE. The CDR3 is CASSLGSGRLSGELFF. The DNA for the CDR3 is TGTGCCAGCAGCTTGGGTAGCGGGAGGTTATCCGGGGAGCTGTTTTTT.

This clonotype was detected many times. The rearrangement uses TRBV7-8 and TRBJ1-4; no definite D call. CDR3 size: 15 residues. V gave up 1 base and J gave up 7 bases, with 13 bases separating them. Per the germline V gene, CDR1 is SGHVS and CDR2 is FQNEAQ. The CDR3 DNA sequence: TGTGCCAGCAGCTTAGGGCCGGGGAGTCGTGAAAAACTGTTTTTT. It specifies CASSLGPGSREKLFF.

This clonotype has at least ten counts. V usage is TRBV5-5 and J usage is TRBJ2-3; D gene ambiguous. CDR1 and CDR2 (germline): SGHKS, YYEKEE (reference sequence). The CDR3 runs 15 residues. Trimming stripped 0 bases from V and 3 bases from J, with 11 bases between. CDR3 in DNA: TGTGCCAGCAGCTTGGACAGCTTATGGACAGATACGCAGTATTTT. Translated, it gives CASSLDSLWTDTQYF.

This clonotype was observed many times. This chain joins TRBV5-8 and TRBJ1-5, with 8 bases aligning to TRBD1. Germline V gene data show CDR1 as SGHTS and CDR2 as YDEGEE. V shed 5 bases and J 2 bases; nucleotides not matched to a gene: 6. The CDR3 extends over 15 amino acids. The CDR3 protein is CASRIWTGRNQPQHF. In DNA, the CDR3 is TGTGCCAGCAGGATTTGGACAGGGCGCAATCAGCCCCAGCATTTT.

In this sample, this clonotype turned up many times. This rearrangement joins TRBV7-9 to TRBJ2-3, with TRBD2 matching 8 bases. V lost 0 bases and J lost 6; bases outside the gene matches: 11. This CDR3 region has 17 residues. Germline V gene lookup returns CDR1 SEHNR and CDR2 FQNEAQ (reference sequence). CDR3 nucleotide sequence: TGTGCCAGCAGCTTAGCCCAAGGGAGCGGGAGAGGGGATACGCAGTATTTT. It specifies CASSLAQGSGRGDTQYF.

The CDR3 DNA is TGCGCCAGCAGCCGTGACACCAACTACGAGCAGTACTTC. This encodes CASSRDTNYEQYF. The chain uses TRBV4-1 and TRBJ2-7; no clear D. Germline CDR1 MGHRA, CDR2 YSYEKL. V lost 4 bases and J lost 3, with 10 bases in between. The CDR3 loop spans 13 amino acids.

This clonotype was counted many times. The chain joins TRBV6-6 to TRBJ1-1; D ambiguous. The V and J ends lost 7 bases and 3 bases respectively, with 18 bases between them. The germline V gene has CDR1 MNHNY and CDR2 SVGAGI (reference sequence). The CDR3 totals 15 residues. The chain's CDR3 is CASISSLTGDTEAFF. CDR3 coding DNA: TGTGCCAGCATCAGTTCCCTTACCGGGGACACTGAAGCTTTCTTT.

In this sample, this clonotype turned up many times. The J gene is TRBJ2-5, the V gene TRBV3-1; tentatively, D is TRBD1 (5 bases). CDR1 and CDR2 from the germline V gene are LGHDT and YNNKEL (reference sequence). This CDR3 comprises 15 residues. The V and J ends lost 3 bases and 0 bases respectively, with 11 bases between them. This CDR3 is CASSHMTEYQETQYF. The DNA of the CDR3 is TGTGCCAGCAGCCATATGACAGAATACCAAGAGACCCAGTACTTC.

This clonotype was observed many times. The chain links TRBV3-1 to TRBJ2-2; 8 nucleotides align to TRBD1. Looked up from germline, CDR1 is LGHDT and CDR2 is YNNKEL (reference sequence). The CDR3 consists of 18 residues. The V gene end was trimmed by 3 bases and the J gene end by 6 bases; junction bases not matched to a gene: 15. This chain's CDR3 is CASSHYIYRTGRSGELFF. The DNA for the CDR3 is TGTGCCAGCAGCCACTACATCTACCGGACAGGGAGATCCGGGGAGCTGTTTTTT.

There are many counts of this clonotype. Here the CDR3 DNA reads TGTGCCAGCAGTTTCTCTCGAGGGCTCTATAACGAGCAGTACTTC. It yields the protein CASSFSRGLYNEQYF. The chain couples TRBV12-3 or TRBV12-4 to TRBJ2-7; perhaps TRBD2 as D (5 bases). Between the trimmed V and J ends, which lost 3 bases and 5 bases, there was a span of 17 bases. The CDR3 runs to 15 residues.

This rearrangement joins TRBV28 to TRBJ2-7; D unresolved. Deletions cut 4 bases from V and 5 bases from J, with 6 bases between. In germline, CDR1 is MDHEN, CDR2 SYDVKM. The length of the CDR3 is 11 residues. CDR3 DNA sequence: TGTGCCAGCAGTTCCCCCCACGAGCAGTACTTC. Protein: CASSSPHEQYF.

Ten or more counts support this clonotype. The rearrangement links TRBV25-1 to TRBJ2-5; 7 nucleotides match TRBD1. The CDR3 runs 15 residues. The J segment lost 2 bases and the V segment lost 4 bases, leaving 7 bases of the junction unmatched. The germline gives CDR1 MGHDK, CDR2 SYGVNS. CDR3 in amino acids: CASSGSTGIQETQYF. As DNA, the CDR3 is TGTGCCAGCAGTGGTTCGACAGGGATTCAAGAGACCCAGTACTTC.